This T cell receptor beta chain was identified during a study of monozygotic twins with cystic fibrosis. Study results and limitations: Shared CDR3 numbers were not associated with age, concordance or severity. J usage was most co-twin-similar in 8 of 16 pairs, V in 13. Low clonality (median around 0.009) suggested a mostly naive repertoire.

The assay was immunoSEQ multiplex PCR, and TCRdb's table has in-frame clones only and misses some. There are about 35,000 clones in the sample; approximately 70% occur only once, and less than 0.9% lies in the top ten. Points on this clone: Its antigen remains unknown.

This TCR was recovered from a girl between 10 and 17 years old with cystic fibrosis. The sample was blood.

CDR3 bases: TGTGCCAGCAGTGCTACCGGGACTAGCGGAAGCACAGATACGCAGTATTTT. This translates into CASSATGTSGSTDTQYF. The genes are TRBV27 and TRBJ2-3, with 11 bases identical to TRBD2. In germline, CDR1 is MNHEY, CDR2 SMNVEV (reference sequence). CDR3 length equals 17 residues. Trimming cost V 5 bases and J 0 bases; bases outside gene matches: 7.